The source of this T cell receptor beta chain is a study of CD4 T cell repertoires in COVID-19. Study-level information: Relabeled CFSE-low cells, IL-2-expanded for roughly 9 days, met spikes from other coronaviruses. Overall study results and limits: Suggested intraclonal diversification: top SARS-CoV-2-reactive clonotypes appeared in two or three memory subsets. SARS-CoV and/or HKU1 spike cultures shared between 7 and 25% of SARS-CoV-2 clonotypes.

Profiling relied on immunoSEQ multiplex PCR, and the TCRdb table lists in-frame clones only, not all of them. The sample carries about 75,000 clones, about four fifths recorded once. Notes on this clone: Its specificity is not known.

These memory T cells were uncultured and sequenced directly after ex vivo isolation. Germline lookup yields CDR1 SEHNR and CDR2 FQNEAQ (reference sequence). V gave up 3 bases and J gave up 8 bases, with 16 bases separating them. The CDR3 loop spans 14 amino acids. The sequencing here drew on CD4+ T cells from peripheral blood, taken after recovery from COVID-19. This chain links TRBV7-9 with TRBJ1-2, with unresolved D. The receptor's source is a human donor who had COVID-19. CDR3 nucleotide sequence: TGTGCCAGCAGCTTTCGTGCATCGGGGTGGGGCTACACCTTC. It is translated as CASSFRASGWGYTF.